The rows below give T cell receptor beta chains drawn from one sample of a study of CD8+ T cells in alopecia areata. Profiled with immunoSEQ multiplex PCR; TCRdb holds only in-frame clones, not every one. The data show about 88,000 clones, 44% seen once. Sample: CD8+ T cells sorted from blood, taken at week 24, from a patient treated with tofacitinib. The source of these receptors is a human donor with alopecia areata. CDR3s include the opening cysteine and the closing phenylalanine or tryptophan. The D gene is left open where the match is weak. The size of a clone is reported for some rows only, either as once, few or many, or as a class for expanded clones.

j_gene: TRBJ2-1
d_gene: TRBD2
abundance: -
v_gene: TRBV7-3
CDR3nt: TGTGCCAGCAGCGTTGGACTAGGTCCCTTGTACAATGAGCAGTTCTTC
CDR3aa: CASSVGLGPLYNEQFF

j_gene: TRBJ2-7
d_gene: -
abundance: few
v_gene: TRBV5-1
CDR3nt: TGCGCCAGCAGCCAACAACCCTACGGGACACAGAACTACGAGCAGTACTTC
CDR3aa: CASSQQPYGTQNYEQYF

j_gene: TRBJ2-7
d_gene: -
abundance: -
v_gene: TRBV27
CDR3nt: TGTGCCAGCAGTCTCCGGGACACCCTTGAGCAGTACTTC
CDR3aa: CASSLRDTLEQYF

j_gene: TRBJ2-3
d_gene: -
abundance: -
v_gene: TRBV27
CDR3nt: TGTGCCAGCAGACCCGGGACTAGCACAGATACGCAGTATTTT
CDR3aa: CASRPGTSTDTQYF

j_gene: TRBJ2-7
d_gene: -
abundance: -
v_gene: TRBV7-6
CDR3nt: TGTGCCAGCAGCCCGTCTCGGGGGTACCCCTACGAGCAGTACTTC
CDR3aa: CASSPSRGYPYEQYF

j_gene: TRBJ2-2
d_gene: -
abundance: -
v_gene: TRBV6-5
CDR3nt: TGTGCCAGCAGTTACCGGGAGAACACCGGGGAGCTGTTTTTT
CDR3aa: CASSYRENTGELFF

j_gene: TRBJ1-5
d_gene: TRBD1
abundance: -
v_gene: TRBV4-1
CDR3nt: TGCGCCAGCAGCCAAGGGATAGGACAGGATCGGCATCAGCCCCAGCATTTT
CDR3aa: CASSQGIGQDRHQPQHF

j_gene: TRBJ1-1
d_gene: TRBD1
abundance: few
v_gene: TRBV27
CDR3nt: TGTGCCAGCAGAAGGGGGCTGGGCACTGAAGCTTTCTTT
CDR3aa: CASRRGLGTEAFF

j_gene: TRBJ2-7
d_gene: TRBD1
abundance: -
v_gene: TRBV28
CDR3nt: TGTGCCAGCGCCGGGGACAGCATCTCCTACGAGCAGTACTTC
CDR3aa: CASAGDSISYEQYF

j_gene: TRBJ1-1
d_gene: -
abundance: -
v_gene: TRBV4-1
CDR3nt: TGCGCCAGCAGCCAAGTTGAGAACACTGAAGCTTTCTTT
CDR3aa: CASSQVENTEAFF

j_gene: TRBJ2-5
d_gene: TRBD2
abundance: -
v_gene: TRBV4-1
CDR3nt: TGCGCCAGCAGCCGGCCTCCGGGCTTGAAGGCGGAGGGGAGGGAAGAGACCCAGTACTTC
CDR3aa: CASSRPPGLKAEGREETQYF

j_gene: TRBJ2-4
d_gene: TRBD2
abundance: -
v_gene: TRBV15
CDR3nt: TGTGCCACCAGCAGAGATCGGGGGACTACAAACATTCAGTACTTC
CDR3aa: CATSRDRGTTNIQYF

j_gene: TRBJ1-5
d_gene: -
abundance: few
v_gene: TRBV28
CDR3nt: TGTGCCAGCAGTTCTACCTACTGGCAGGTCGGACGGGACCAGCCCCAGCATTTT
CDR3aa: CASSSTYWQVGRDQPQHF

j_gene: TRBJ2-3
d_gene: TRBD2
abundance: few
v_gene: TRBV7-6
CDR3nt: TGTGCCAGCACCCGGGGGGACAGCACAGATACGCAGTATTTT
CDR3aa: CASTRGDSTDTQYF

j_gene: TRBJ2-7
d_gene: TRBD1
abundance: -
v_gene: TRBV5-1
CDR3nt: TGCGCCAGCAGCTTCGGGACAGGGGGCTACGAGCAGTACTTC
CDR3aa: CASSFGTGGYEQYF

j_gene: TRBJ2-1
d_gene: TRBD1
abundance: few
v_gene: TRBV23-1
CDR3nt: TGCGCCAGCAGTCGGGACAGGGGGCACAATGAGCAGTTCTTC
CDR3aa: CASSRDRGHNEQFF

j_gene: TRBJ1-2
d_gene: TRBD1
abundance: few
v_gene: TRBV7-9
CDR3nt: TGTGCCAGCAGCCCTTCGGACAGGTCGAACGGCTACACCTTC
CDR3aa: CASSPSDRSNGYTF

j_gene: TRBJ2-1
d_gene: -
abundance: -
v_gene: TRBV6-4
CDR3nt: TGTGCCAGCAGTGACTATCTATTCAATGAGCAGTTCTTC
CDR3aa: CASSDYLFNEQFF

j_gene: TRBJ2-7
d_gene: -
abundance: -
v_gene: TRBV7-3
CDR3nt: TGTGCCAGCAGCAGAGCCCCCGGGACCAACTACGAGCAGTACTTC
CDR3aa: CASSRAPGTNYEQYF

j_gene: TRBJ2-2
d_gene: -
abundance: few
v_gene: TRBV4-1
CDR3nt: TGCGCCAGCAGCCAAGTCTGGACCGATACCGGGGAGCTGTTTTTT
CDR3aa: CASSQVWTDTGELFF

j_gene: TRBJ2-1
d_gene: TRBD2
abundance: -
v_gene: TRBV9
CDR3nt: TGTGCCAGCAGCGCGGGGACTAATCTGTTCTTC
CDR3aa: CASSAGTNLFF

j_gene: TRBJ2-5
d_gene: TRBD2
abundance: few
v_gene: TRBV11-2
CDR3nt: TGTGCCAGCAGCTCAAGTACTGGGACTAAAGAGACCCAGTACTTC
CDR3aa: CASSSSTGTKETQYF

j_gene: TRBJ2-5
d_gene: -
abundance: -
v_gene: TRBV6-6
CDR3nt: TGTGCCACCACATACGGAGGCGGGACCGGAGAGACCCAGTACTTC
CDR3aa: CATTYGGGTGETQYF

j_gene: TRBJ2-5
d_gene: -
abundance: once
v_gene: TRBV6-1
CDR3nt: TGTGCCAGCAGTTTTGGCCTAGGAGGTGGAGAGCAGTACTTC
CDR3aa: CASSFGLGGGEQYF

j_gene: TRBJ2-4
d_gene: TRBD2
abundance: -
v_gene: TRBV7-9
CDR3nt: TGTGCCAGCAGCCCGGGAGGAAGCGCTAGGGTCCAAAACATTCAGTACTTC
CDR3aa: CASSPGGSARVQNIQYF

j_gene: TRBJ2-2
d_gene: TRBD1
abundance: -
v_gene: TRBV7-8
CDR3nt: TGTGCCAGCAGCCGACTCGGGACAGGGAGCACCGGGGAGCTGTTTTTT
CDR3aa: CASSRLGTGSTGELFF

j_gene: TRBJ2-5
d_gene: -
abundance: -
v_gene: TRBV7-9
CDR3nt: TGTGCCAGCAGCCCCCCCTTGGCAGAGACCCAGTACTTC
CDR3aa: CASSPPLAETQYF

j_gene: TRBJ1-2
d_gene: -
abundance: few
v_gene: TRBV6-1
CDR3nt: TGTGCCAGCAGTCATTCGGCTAACTATGGCTACACCTTC
CDR3aa: CASSHSANYGYTF

j_gene: TRBJ2-7
d_gene: -
abundance: -
v_gene: TRBV25-1
CDR3nt: TGTGCCAGCGGGGACGGGGCTAACGACGAGCAGTACTTC
CDR3aa: CASGDGANDEQYF

j_gene: TRBJ2-3
d_gene: -
abundance: few
v_gene: TRBV9
CDR3nt: TGTGCCAGCAGCGTTTATGGTATCACAGATACGCAGTATTTT
CDR3aa: CASSVYGITDTQYF

j_gene: TRBJ2-1
d_gene: TRBD2
abundance: few
v_gene: TRBV7-9
CDR3nt: TGTGCCAGCAGCTTAGCTAGCGGGAGGGTGCATGAGCAGTTCTTC
CDR3aa: CASSLASGRVHEQFF

j_gene: TRBJ2-7
d_gene: TRBD2
abundance: -
v_gene: TRBV5-1
CDR3nt: TGCGCCAGCAGCTTGGGTAGCGGGAGCTCCTACGAGCAGTACTTC
CDR3aa: CASSLGSGSSYEQYF

j_gene: TRBJ2-7
d_gene: TRBD1
abundance: -
v_gene: TRBV9
CDR3nt: TGTGCCAGCAGCGCTACCCGACAGGGGGGGTTGTACGAGCAGTACTTC
CDR3aa: CASSATRQGGLYEQYF

j_gene: TRBJ1-1
d_gene: -
abundance: few
v_gene: TRBV9
CDR3nt: TGTGCCAGCAGCGTAGTACAGGTCCCCGGGGGTACTGAAGCTTTCTTT
CDR3aa: CASSVVQVPGGTEAFF

j_gene: TRBJ2-7
d_gene: TRBD1
abundance: few
v_gene: TRBV27
CDR3nt: TGTGCCAGCAGTTTCCCCGGACAGGGCCTCTACGAGCAGTACTTC
CDR3aa: CASSFPGQGLYEQYF

j_gene: TRBJ2-1
d_gene: -
abundance: few
v_gene: TRBV30
CDR3nt: TGTGCCTGGAGTTTTGATGAGCAGTTCTTC
CDR3aa: CAWSFDEQFF

j_gene: TRBJ2-1
d_gene: TRBD2
abundance: -
v_gene: TRBV27
CDR3nt: TGTGCCAGCAGCCGAAGCGGGAGGGTGACTGAGCAGTTCTTC
CDR3aa: CASSRSGRVTEQFF

j_gene: TRBJ1-1
d_gene: TRBD1
abundance: -
v_gene: TRBV15
CDR3nt: TGTGCCACCAGAAGGGACAGGGGCTCCCCTGAAGCTTTCTTT
CDR3aa: CATRRDRGSPEAFF

j_gene: TRBJ1-2
d_gene: -
abundance: few
v_gene: TRBV29-1
CDR3nt: TGCAGCGTTGTCCCACCTAAGGGCTATGGCTACACCTTC
CDR3aa: CSVVPPKGYGYTF

j_gene: TRBJ2-7
d_gene: -
abundance: -
v_gene: TRBV7-9
CDR3nt: TGTGCCAGCAGCCCCACGAGGTCCTACGAGCAGTACTTC
CDR3aa: CASSPTRSYEQYF

j_gene: TRBJ1-5
d_gene: -
abundance: -
v_gene: TRBV4-3
CDR3nt: TGCGCCAGCAGCCAAGATCGTTATAGCAATCAGCCCCAGCATTTT
CDR3aa: CASSQDRYSNQPQHF

j_gene: TRBJ2-2
d_gene: -
abundance: few
v_gene: TRBV19
CDR3nt: TGTGCCAGTGCGCCAGGTAGCGGTAACACCGGGGAGCTGTTTTTT
CDR3aa: CASAPGSGNTGELFF

j_gene: TRBJ2-2
d_gene: -
abundance: -
v_gene: TRBV9
CDR3nt: TGTGCCAGCAGCTCCCAGAGGGAGGACACCGGGGAGCTGTTTTTT
CDR3aa: CASSSQREDTGELFF

j_gene: TRBJ2-1
d_gene: TRBD2
abundance: once
v_gene: TRBV2
CDR3nt: TGTGCCAGCAGCGGACTAGCGGGGGGCAATGAGCAGTTCTTC
CDR3aa: CASSGLAGGNEQFF

j_gene: TRBJ2-7
d_gene: TRBD1
abundance: many
v_gene: TRBV7-2
CDR3nt: TGTGCCAGCAGCCACGACAGGGGGCTATACGAGCAGTACTTC
CDR3aa: CASSHDRGLYEQYF